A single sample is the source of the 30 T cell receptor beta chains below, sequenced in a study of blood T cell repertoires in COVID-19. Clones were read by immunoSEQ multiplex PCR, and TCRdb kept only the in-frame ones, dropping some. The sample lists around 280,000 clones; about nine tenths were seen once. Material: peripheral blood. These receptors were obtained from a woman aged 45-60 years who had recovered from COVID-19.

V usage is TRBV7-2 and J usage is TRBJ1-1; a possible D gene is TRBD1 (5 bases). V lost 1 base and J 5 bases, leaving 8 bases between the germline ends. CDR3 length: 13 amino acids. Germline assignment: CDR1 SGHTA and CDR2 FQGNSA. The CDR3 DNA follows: TGTGCCAGCAGCTTAGGGGGGGGGACTGAAGCTTTCTTT. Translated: CASSLGGGTEAFF.

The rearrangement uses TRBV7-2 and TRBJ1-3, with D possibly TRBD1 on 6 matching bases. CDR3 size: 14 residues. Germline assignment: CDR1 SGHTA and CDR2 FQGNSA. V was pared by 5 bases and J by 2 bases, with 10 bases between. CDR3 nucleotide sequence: TGTGCCAGCAGCGTACAGGGAGCTGGAAACACCATATATTTT. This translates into CASSVQGAGNTIYF. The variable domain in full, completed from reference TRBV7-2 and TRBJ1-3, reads GAGVSQSPSNKVTEKGKDVELRCDPISGHTALYWYRQSLGQGLEFLIYFQGNSAPDKSGLPSDRFSAERTGGSVSTLTIQRTQQEDSAVYLCASSVQGAGNTIYFGEGSWLTVV.

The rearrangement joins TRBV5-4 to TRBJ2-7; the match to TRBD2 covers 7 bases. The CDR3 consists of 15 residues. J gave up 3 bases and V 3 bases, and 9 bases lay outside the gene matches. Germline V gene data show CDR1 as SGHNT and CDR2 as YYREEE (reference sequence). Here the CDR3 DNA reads TGTGCCAGCAGCTACGGAGCGGGGAGGAGCTACGAGCAGTACTTC. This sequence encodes CASSYGAGRSYEQYF.

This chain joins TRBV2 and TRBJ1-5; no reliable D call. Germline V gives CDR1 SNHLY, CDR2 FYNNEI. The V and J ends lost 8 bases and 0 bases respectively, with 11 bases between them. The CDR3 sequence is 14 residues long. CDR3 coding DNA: TGTGCCAGCGCAAGACAAGTTAGCAATCAGCCCCAGCATTTT. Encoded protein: CASARQVSNQPQHF.

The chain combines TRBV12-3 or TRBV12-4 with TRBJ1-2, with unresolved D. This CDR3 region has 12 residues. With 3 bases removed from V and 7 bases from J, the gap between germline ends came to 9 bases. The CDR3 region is CASSFSGSGYTF. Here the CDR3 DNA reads TGTGCCAGCAGTTTCTCAGGTTCTGGCTACACCTTC.

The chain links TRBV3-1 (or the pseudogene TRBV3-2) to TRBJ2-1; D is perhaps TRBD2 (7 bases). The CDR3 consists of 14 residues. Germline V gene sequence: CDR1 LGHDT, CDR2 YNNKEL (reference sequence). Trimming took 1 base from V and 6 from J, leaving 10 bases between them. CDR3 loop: CASSQAGGPNEQFF. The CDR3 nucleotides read TGTGCCAGCAGCCAAGCGGGGGGCCCCAATGAGCAGTTCTTC.

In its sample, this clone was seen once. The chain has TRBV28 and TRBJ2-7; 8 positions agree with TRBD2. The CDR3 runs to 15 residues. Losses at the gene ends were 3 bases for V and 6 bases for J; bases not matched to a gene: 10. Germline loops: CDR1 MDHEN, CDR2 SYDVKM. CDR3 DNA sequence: TGTGCCAGCAGTTTGTGGGCGGGAGGTGTAGGCGAGCAGTACTTC. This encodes CASSLWAGGVGEQYF.

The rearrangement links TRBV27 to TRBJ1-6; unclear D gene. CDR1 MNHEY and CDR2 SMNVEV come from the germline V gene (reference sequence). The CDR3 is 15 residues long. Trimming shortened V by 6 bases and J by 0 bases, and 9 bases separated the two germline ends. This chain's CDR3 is CASSPGGSYNSPLHF. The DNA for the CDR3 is TGTGCCAGCAGCCCGGGAGGCTCCTATAATTCACCCCTCCACTTT.

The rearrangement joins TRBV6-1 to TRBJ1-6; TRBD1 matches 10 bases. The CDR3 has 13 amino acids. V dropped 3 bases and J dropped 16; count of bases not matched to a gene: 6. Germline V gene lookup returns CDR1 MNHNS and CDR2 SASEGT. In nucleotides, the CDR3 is TGTGCCAGCAGTGACGGGACAGGGGTAAAACTCCACTTT. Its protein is CASSDGTGVKLHF.

CDR3 residues: CASSPTGGVETQYF. The CDR3 DNA is TGTGCCAGCAGCCCCACGGGAGGGGTGGAGACCCAGTACTTC. This sequence joins TRBV11-2 and TRBJ2-5, with 8 bases fitting TRBD2. The ends lost 5 bases at V and 5 bases at J; junction bases unmatched: 7. Germline assignment: CDR1 SGHAT and CDR2 FQNNGV. The CDR3 length is 14 residues.

The CDR3 loop is CASSLGRGANEAFF. The CDR3 coding sequence is TGCGCCAGCAGCTTGGGGCGGGGTGCGAATGAAGCTTTCTTT. The chain joins TRBV5-1 to TRBJ1-1; D not certain. The CDR3 totals 14 residues. V gave up 0 bases and J gave up 7 bases, with 13 bases separating them. Germline V gene lookup returns CDR1 SGHRS and CDR2 YFSETQ.

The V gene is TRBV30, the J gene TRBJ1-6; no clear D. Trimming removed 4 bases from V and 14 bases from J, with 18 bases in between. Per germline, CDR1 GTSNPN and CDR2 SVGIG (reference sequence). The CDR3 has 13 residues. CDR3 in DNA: TGTGCCTGGACCCCGAGCCCAAATTCGGCCCTCCACTTT. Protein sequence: CAWTPSPNSALHF.

CDR3 DNA sequence: TGTGCCATCAGTGGAACGGGGGGCTCTGGAAACACCATATATTTT. Translated: CAISGTGGSGNTIYF. The rearrangement joins TRBV10-3 to TRBJ1-3; perhaps TRBD1 as D (5 bases). The V end was cut by 4 bases, the J end by 0 bases, with 10 bases between. There are 15 residues in the CDR3. Germline V gives CDR1 ENHRY, CDR2 SYGVKD.

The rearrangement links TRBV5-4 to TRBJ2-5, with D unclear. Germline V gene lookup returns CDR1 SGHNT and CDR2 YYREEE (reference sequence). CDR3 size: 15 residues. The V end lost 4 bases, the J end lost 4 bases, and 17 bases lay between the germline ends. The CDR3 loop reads CASSPVVEGVETQYF. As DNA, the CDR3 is TGTGCCAGCAGCCCCGTGGTGGAAGGAGTAGAGACCCAGTACTTC. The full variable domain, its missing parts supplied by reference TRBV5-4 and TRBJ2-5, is ETGVTQSPTHLIKTRGQQVTLRCSSQSGHNTVSWYQQALGQGPQFIFQYYREEENGRGNFPPRFSGLQFPNYSSELNVNALELDDSALYLCASSPVVEGVETQYFGPGTRLLVL.

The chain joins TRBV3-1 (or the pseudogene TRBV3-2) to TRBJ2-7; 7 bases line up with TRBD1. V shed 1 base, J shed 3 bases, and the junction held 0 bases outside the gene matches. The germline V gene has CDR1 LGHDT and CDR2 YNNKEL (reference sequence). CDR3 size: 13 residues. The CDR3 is CASSQGTGYEQYF. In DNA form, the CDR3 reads TGTGCCAGCAGCCAAGGGACAGGCTACGAGCAGTACTTC.

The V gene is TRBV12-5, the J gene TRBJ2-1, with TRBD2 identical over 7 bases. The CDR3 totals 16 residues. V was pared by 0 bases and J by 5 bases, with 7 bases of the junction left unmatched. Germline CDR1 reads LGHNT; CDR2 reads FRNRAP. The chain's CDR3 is CASGLVLSGTHNEQFF. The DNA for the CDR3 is TGTGCTAGTGGTTTGGTACTAAGCGGGACGCACAATGAGCAGTTCTTC.

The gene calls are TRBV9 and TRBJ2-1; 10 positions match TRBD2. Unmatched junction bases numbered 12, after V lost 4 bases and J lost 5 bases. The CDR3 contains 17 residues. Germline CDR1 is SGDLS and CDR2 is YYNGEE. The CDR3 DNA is TGTGCCAGCAGCACCCAAAAGACTAGCGGGTTGAACAATGAGCAGTTCTTC. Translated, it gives CASSTQKTSGLNNEQFF.

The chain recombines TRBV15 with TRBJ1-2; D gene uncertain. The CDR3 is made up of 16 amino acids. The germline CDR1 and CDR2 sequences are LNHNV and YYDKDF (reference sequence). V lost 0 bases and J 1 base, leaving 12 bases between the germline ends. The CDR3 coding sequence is TGTGCCACCAGCAGAGATCTGCCCGAGGGTAACTATGGCTACACCTTC. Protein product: CATSRDLPEGNYGYTF.

This chain's CDR3 is CASIGGVEQFF. For the CDR3, the DNA is TGTGCCAGCATAGGAGGGGTTGAGCAGTTCTTC. The rearrangement links TRBV27 to TRBJ2-1; TRBD2 is a possible D gene (6 bases). The CDR3 has 11 amino acids. CDR1 and CDR2 (germline): MNHEY, SMNVEV (reference sequence). Trimming left V 7 bases short and J 9 bases short, with 10 bases between.

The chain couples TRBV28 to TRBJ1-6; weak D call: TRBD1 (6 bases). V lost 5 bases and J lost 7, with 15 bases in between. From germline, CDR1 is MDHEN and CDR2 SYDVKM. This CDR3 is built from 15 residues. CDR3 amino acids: CASSQGGWKNSPLHF. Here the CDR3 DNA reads TGTGCCAGCAGTCAAGGGGGTTGGAAAAATTCACCCCTCCACTTT.

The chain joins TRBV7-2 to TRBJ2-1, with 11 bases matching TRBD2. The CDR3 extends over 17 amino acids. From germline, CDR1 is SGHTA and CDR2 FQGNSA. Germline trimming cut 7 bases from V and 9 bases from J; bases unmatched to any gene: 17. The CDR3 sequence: CASTLRGLAGGRGEQFF. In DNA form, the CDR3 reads TGTGCCAGCACCCTCCGAGGCCTAGCGGGGGGCCGGGGTGAGCAGTTCTTC.

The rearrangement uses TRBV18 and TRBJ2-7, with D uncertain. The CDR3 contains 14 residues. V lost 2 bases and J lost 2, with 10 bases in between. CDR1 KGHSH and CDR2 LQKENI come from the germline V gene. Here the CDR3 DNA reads TGTGCCAGCTCACCAATTGGGCAGGCCTACGAGCAGTACTTC. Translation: CASSPIGQAYEQYF.

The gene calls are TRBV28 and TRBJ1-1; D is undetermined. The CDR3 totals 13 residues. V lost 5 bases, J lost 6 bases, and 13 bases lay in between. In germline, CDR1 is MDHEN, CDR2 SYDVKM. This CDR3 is CASSHRVWAEAFF. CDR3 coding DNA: TGTGCCAGCAGTCATCGGGTATGGGCTGAAGCTTTCTTT. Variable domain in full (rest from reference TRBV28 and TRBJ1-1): DVKVTQSSRYLVKRTGEKVFLECVQDMDHENMFWYRQDPGLGLRLIYFSYDVKMKEKGDIPEGYSVSREKKERFSLILESASTNQTSMYLCASSHRVWAEAFFGQGTRLTVV.

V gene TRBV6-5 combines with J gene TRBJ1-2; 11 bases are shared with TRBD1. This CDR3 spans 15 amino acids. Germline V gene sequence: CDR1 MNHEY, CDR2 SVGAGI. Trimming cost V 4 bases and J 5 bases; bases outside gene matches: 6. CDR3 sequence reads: CASSWTGGSIYGYTF. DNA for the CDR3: TGTGCCAGCAGTTGGACAGGGGGCTCTATTTATGGCTACACCTTC.

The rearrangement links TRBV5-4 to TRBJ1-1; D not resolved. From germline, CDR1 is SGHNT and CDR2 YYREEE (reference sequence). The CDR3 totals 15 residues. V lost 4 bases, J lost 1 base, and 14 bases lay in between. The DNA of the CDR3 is TGTGCCAGCAGCCGGGGAGGGTTTGGGAACACTGAAGCTTTCTTT. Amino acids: CASSRGGFGNTEAFF.

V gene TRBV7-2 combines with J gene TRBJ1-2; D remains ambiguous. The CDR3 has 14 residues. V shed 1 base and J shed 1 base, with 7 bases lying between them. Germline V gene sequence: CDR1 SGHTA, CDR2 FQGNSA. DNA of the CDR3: TGTGCCAGCAGCTTAGTGGGGAGTAACTATGGCTACACCTTC. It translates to CASSLVGSNYGYTF.

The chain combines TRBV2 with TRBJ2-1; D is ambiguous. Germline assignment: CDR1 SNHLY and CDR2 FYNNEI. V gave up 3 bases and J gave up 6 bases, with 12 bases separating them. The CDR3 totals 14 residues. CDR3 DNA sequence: TGTGCCAGCAGTGAGCGTTTGCGAGGCAATGAGCAGTTCTTC. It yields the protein CASSERLRGNEQFF. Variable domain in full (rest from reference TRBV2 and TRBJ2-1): EPEVTQTPSHQVTQMGQEVILRCVPISNHLYFYWYRQILGQKVEFLVSFYNNEISEKSEIFDDQFSVERPDGSNFTLKIRSTKLEDSAMYFCASSERLRGNEQFFGPGTRLTVL.

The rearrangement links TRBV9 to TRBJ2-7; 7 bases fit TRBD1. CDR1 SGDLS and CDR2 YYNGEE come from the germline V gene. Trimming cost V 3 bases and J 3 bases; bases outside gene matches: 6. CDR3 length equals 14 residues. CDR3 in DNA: TGTGCCAGCAGCGCCAGGACAGGAGGCTACGAGCAGTACTTC. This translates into CASSARTGGYEQYF.

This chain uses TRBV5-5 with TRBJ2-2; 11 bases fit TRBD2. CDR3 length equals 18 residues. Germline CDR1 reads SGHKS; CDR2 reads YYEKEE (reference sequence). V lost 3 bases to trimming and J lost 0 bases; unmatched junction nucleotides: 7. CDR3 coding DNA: TGTGCCAGCAGCTATCTAGCGGGGGGATTCGCGAACACCGGGGAGCTGTTTTTT. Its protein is CASSYLAGGFANTGELFF. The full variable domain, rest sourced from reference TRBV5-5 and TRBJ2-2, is DAGVTQSPTHLIKTRGQQVTLRCSPISGHKSVSWYQQVLGQGPQFIFQYYEKEERGRGNFPDRFSARQFPNYSSELNVNALLLGDSALYLCASSYLAGGFANTGELFFGEGSRLTVL.

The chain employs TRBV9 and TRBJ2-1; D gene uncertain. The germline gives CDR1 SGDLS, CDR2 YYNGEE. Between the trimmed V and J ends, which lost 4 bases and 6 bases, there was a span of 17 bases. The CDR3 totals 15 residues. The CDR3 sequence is CASSTRSTSPNEQFF. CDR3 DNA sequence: TGTGCCAGCAGCACCCGATCGACAAGTCCCAATGAGCAGTTCTTC.